This note documents a single TCR beta chain sequence. Researchers took RNA transcripts and amplified the TCR beta CDR3 regions from them. The HTBI set primed first-round TCR CDR3 RT-PCR. TCRdb re-called the multiplex PCR reads with MiXCR, one entry per CDR3 protein. The table includes a few hundred thousand distinct CDR3 sequences, about 13% detected once. This specimen belongs to a study of T cells in Graves' hyperthyroidism and ophthalmopathy. From germline, CDR1 is SGDLS and CDR2 YYNGEE. Trimming took off 4 bases at V and 8 bases at J, with 15 bases between the two ends. The CDR3 runs 13 residues. The sequence derives from a woman under 30 with Graves' hyperthyroidism. Sequenced sample: blood. V gene TRBV9 combines with J gene TRBJ1-1; D gene unclear. The CDR3 sequence is CASSPRPLKEAFF. CDR3 nucleotides: TGTGCCAGCAGCCCTCGGCCTCTAAAAGAAGCTTTCTTT. The full variable domain, rest sourced from reference TRBV9 and TRBJ1-1, is DSGVTQTPKHLITATGQRVTLRCSPRSGDLSVYWYQQSLDQGLQFLIQYYNGEERAKGNILERFSAQQFPDLHSELNLSSLELGDSALYFCASSPRPLKEAFFGQGTRLTVV.